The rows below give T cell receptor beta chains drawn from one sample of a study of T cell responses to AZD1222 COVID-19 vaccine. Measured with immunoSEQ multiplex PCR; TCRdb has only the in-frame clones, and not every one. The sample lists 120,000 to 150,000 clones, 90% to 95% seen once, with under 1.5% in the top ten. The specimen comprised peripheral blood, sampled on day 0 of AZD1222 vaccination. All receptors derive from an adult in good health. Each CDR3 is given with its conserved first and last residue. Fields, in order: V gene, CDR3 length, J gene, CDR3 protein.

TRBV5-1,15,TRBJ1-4,CASSDRQGSGEKLFF
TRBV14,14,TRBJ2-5,CASSQEGNGETQYF
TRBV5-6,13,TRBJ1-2,CASSLVGGRGYTF
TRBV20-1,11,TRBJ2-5,CSARVVETQYF
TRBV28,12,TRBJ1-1,CASRGSGTEAFF
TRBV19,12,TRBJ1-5,CASNSGNQPQHF
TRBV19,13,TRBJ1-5,CASGEVVRWPQHF
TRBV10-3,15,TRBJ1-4,CAISDSPGGAEKLFF
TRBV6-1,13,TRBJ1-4,CASSETTNEKLFF
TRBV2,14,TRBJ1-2,CASRGQGGIGGYTF
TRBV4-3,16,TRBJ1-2,CASSQDPPGGSYGYTF
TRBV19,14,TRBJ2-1,CASSITGSYNEQFF
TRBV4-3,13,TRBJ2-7,CASSQGTPYEQYF
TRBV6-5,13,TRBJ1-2,CASSYEGPYGYTF
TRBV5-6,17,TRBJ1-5,CASSLYRGSKGNQPQHF
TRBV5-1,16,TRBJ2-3,CASSSSGTAGTDTQYF
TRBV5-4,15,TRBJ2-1,CASRPLADSLNEQFF
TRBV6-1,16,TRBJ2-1,CASSARDRGYHNEQFF
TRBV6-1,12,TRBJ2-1,CASSDNSREQFF
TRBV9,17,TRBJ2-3,CASTPAASGGAIDTQYF
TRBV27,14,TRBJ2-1,CASREQTGAPSEFF
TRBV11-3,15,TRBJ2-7,CASSLGASAVYEQYF
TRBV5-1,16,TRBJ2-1,CASSLDGGRAVGEQFF
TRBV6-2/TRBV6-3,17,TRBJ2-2,CASSYTRGREDTGELFF
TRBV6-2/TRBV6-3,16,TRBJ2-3,CASSYGLAGEGDTQYF
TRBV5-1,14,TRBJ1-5,CASSPDRGNQPQHF
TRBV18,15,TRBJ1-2,CASSPLGRLNYGYTF
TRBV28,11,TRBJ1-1,CASSFSREAFF
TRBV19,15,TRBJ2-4,CASSTRDMTKNIQYF
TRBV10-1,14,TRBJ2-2,CASSYSTDTGELFF
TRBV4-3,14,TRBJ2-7,CASSSGQGVHEQYF
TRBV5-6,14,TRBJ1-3,CASSFVGAGNTIYF
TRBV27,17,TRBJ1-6,CASSFVAGSSYNSPLHF